This T cell receptor beta chain is from a study of T cells in Graves' hyperthyroidism and ophthalmopathy. This clonotype occurred a few times. RNA transcripts provided the source from which TCR beta CDR3 regions were amplified. The TCR CDR3 first-round RT-PCR relied on the HTBI primer set. TCRdb re-called the multiplex PCR reads with MiXCR, one entry per CDR3 protein. The sample lists just over 550,000 distinct CDR3 sequences, just over 45% seen once, with 8.2% in the top ten. This CDR3 spans 15 amino acids. After removal of 4 bases from V and 7 bases from J, the junction contained 12 bases not matched to a gene. Germline V lookup: CDR1 SQVTM, CDR2 ANQGSEA.

The chain recombines TRBV29-1 with TRBJ2-5; 10 bases are a match to TRBD2. Sequencing was done on a sample of peripheral blood or thyroid tissue (not recorded which). The TCR sequence derives from a woman younger than 35 with Graves' hyperthyroidism. Here the CDR3 reads CSVVPGLAPKGTQYF. The DNA of the CDR3 is TGCAGCGTTGTCCCGGGACTAGCGCCCAAGGGGACCCAGTACTTC.